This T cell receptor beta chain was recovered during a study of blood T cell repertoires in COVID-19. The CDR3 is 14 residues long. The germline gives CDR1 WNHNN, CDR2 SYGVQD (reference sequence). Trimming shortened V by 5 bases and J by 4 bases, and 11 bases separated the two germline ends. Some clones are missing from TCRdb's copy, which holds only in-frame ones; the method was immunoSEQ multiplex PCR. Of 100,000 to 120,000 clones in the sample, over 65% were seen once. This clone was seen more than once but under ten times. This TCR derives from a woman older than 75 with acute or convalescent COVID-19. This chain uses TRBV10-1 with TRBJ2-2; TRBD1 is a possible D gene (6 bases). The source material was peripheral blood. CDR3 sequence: CASSRDTSTGELFF. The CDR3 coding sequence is TGCGCCAGCAGTCGGGACACTAGCACCGGGGAGCTGTTTTTT.